Following are 29 T cell receptor beta chains from one sample sequenced in a study of T-cell memory formation after mild COVID-19. Using its own MiXCR run on the 5' RACE reads, TCRdb lists one record per CDR3 protein. The repertoire holds 350,000 or so distinct CDR3 sequences, with roughly 21% as singletons. Sequencing used PBMCs or a T cell subset sorted from them (not recorded which). The receptors come from an adult woman who had mild COVID-19 (a few samples of this study predate the infection). Cell type and time point are not known.

The J gene is TRBJ1-1, the V gene TRBV7-2; D is unresolved. This CDR3 is built from 15 residues. V was clipped by 5 bases and J by 1 base, with 14 bases between them. The germline gives CDR1 SGHTA, CDR2 FQGNSA. The CDR3, as DNA: TGTGCCAGCAGCCTTCGTGGGCAGTCGAACACTGAAGCTTTCTTT. Translating it yields CASSLRGQSNTEAFF.

The chain joins TRBV5-1 to TRBJ2-5; 14 positions match TRBD2. Per the germline V gene, CDR1 is SGHRS and CDR2 is YFSETQ. This CDR3 has 17 residues. The ends lost 3 bases at V and 5 bases at J; junction bases unmatched: 9. CDR3 DNA: TGCGCCAGCAGCTCGGGGACTAGCGGGGGAGTCCCCGAGACCCAGTACTTC. Translation gives CASSSGTSGGVPETQYF.

The rearrangement joins TRBV20-1 to TRBJ2-4; maybe TRBD1 (6 bases). The V gene lost 4 bases and the J gene lost 1 base, with 11 bases spanning the gap. This CDR3 has 14 residues. Germline CDR1 is DFQATT and CDR2 is SNEGSKA (reference sequence). The CDR3 DNA reads TGCAGTGCTAAGAAGGGGGTGGCCAAAAACATTCAGTACTTC. Its protein product is CSAKKGVAKNIQYF.

This clonotype appeared many times. The chain has TRBV7-6 and TRBJ2-1; a weak D match, TRBD1 (5 bases). The CDR3 is 12 amino acids. Germline CDR1 reads SGHVS; CDR2 reads FNYEAQ. V lost 5 bases and J lost 7, with 9 bases in between. The CDR3 here is CASSPGINEQFF. As DNA, the CDR3 is TGTGCCAGCAGCCCAGGGATAAATGAGCAGTTCTTC.

This clonotype was recorded a few times. The chain uses TRBV7-9 and TRBJ2-2; D remains ambiguous. Trimming left V 5 bases short and J 2 bases short, with 6 bases between. Germline V gene sequence: CDR1 SEHNR, CDR2 FQNEAQ (reference sequence). The CDR3 sequence is 13 residues long. This CDR3 is CASSLINTGELFF. The DNA for the CDR3 is TGTGCCAGCAGCCTAATTAACACCGGGGAGCTGTTTTTT.

This clonotype has more than one count but fewer than ten. V usage is TRBV20-1 and J usage is TRBJ2-5; a possible D gene is TRBD1 (5 bases). Germline values: CDR1 DFQATT, CDR2 SNEGSKA (reference sequence). V gave up 1 base and J gave up 1 base, with 16 bases separating them. The CDR3 is 16 residues long. The CDR3 spells CSARGTLGQGQETQYF. CDR3 nucleotide sequence: TGCAGTGCTAGAGGGACACTGGGGCAGGGCCAAGAGACCCAGTACTTC.

This clonotype was detected only a few times. This sequence joins TRBV6-5 and TRBJ2-7; 8 nucleotides match TRBD2. The germline V gene encodes CDR1 MNHEY and CDR2 SVGAGI. The CDR3 totals 14 residues. Unmatched junction bases numbered 7, after V lost 5 bases and J lost 4 bases. CDR3 sequence (DNA): TGTGCCAGCAGTCCGAGCGGGAGTGGTTACGAGCAGTACTTC. Its protein product is CASSPSGSGYEQYF.

This clonotype was observed many times. The chain is built from TRBV5-1 and TRBJ2-7; 13 bases agree with TRBD2. With V trimmed by 7 bases and J by 0 bases, 4 bases remained unmatched. The CDR3 totals 15 residues. Germline CDR1 and CDR2: SGHRS and YFSETQ. Here the CDR3 reads CASGLAGATSYEQYF. CDR3 sequence (DNA): TGCGCCAGCGGACTAGCGGGGGCCACCTCCTACGAGCAGTACTTC.

The CDR3 protein is CSARKDTQYF. In DNA form, the CDR3 reads TGCAGTGCTAGAAAAGATACGCAGTATTTT. The chain couples TRBV20-1 to TRBJ2-3; unclear D gene. In germline, CDR1 is DFQATT, CDR2 SNEGSKA (reference sequence). The CDR3 runs 10 residues. Between the trimmed V and J ends, which lost 2 bases and 5 bases, there was a span of 2 bases.

The V gene is TRBV24-1, the J gene TRBJ1-1; D remains ambiguous. The germline V gene has CDR1 KGHDR and CDR2 SFDVKD. CDR3 length: 15 amino acids. Trimming took 4 bases from V and 0 from J, leaving 11 bases between them. The CDR3 here is CATSDETRMNTEAFF. CDR3 coding DNA: TGTGCCACCAGTGACGAGACGCGGATGAACACTGAAGCTTTCTTT.

V usage is TRBV12-3 or TRBV12-4 and J usage is TRBJ1-2; maybe TRBD1 (6 bases). Between the trimmed V and J ends, which lost 6 bases and 2 bases, there was a span of 10 bases. There are 13 residues in the CDR3. The CDR3 loop is CASSQTGNYGYTF. CDR3 sequence (DNA): TGTGCCAGCAGCCAGACAGGAAACTATGGCTACACCTTC.

This clonotype appeared a few times. The gene calls are TRBV7-6 and TRBJ1-1; D is unclear. Germline V gives CDR1 SGHVS, CDR2 FNYEAQ. The CDR3 loop spans 13 amino acids. The V gene lost 5 bases and the J gene lost 7 bases, with 14 bases spanning the gap. This chain's CDR3 is CASSPEAANEAFF. CDR3 DNA: TGTGCCAGCAGCCCGGAGGCGGCTAATGAAGCTTTCTTT.

The CDR3 nucleotides are TGTGCCAGCTCACCACCGAGGGGTCGTGATGAAAAACTGTTTTTT. Protein sequence: CASSPPRGRDEKLFF. The gene calls are TRBV18 and TRBJ1-4; tentative D call: TRBD1 (5 bases). Germline lookup yields CDR1 KGHSH and CDR2 LQKENI. V lost 0 bases and J 6 bases, leaving 11 bases between the germline ends. The CDR3 totals 15 residues.

The chain uses TRBV19 and TRBJ1-1; D unresolved. The CDR3 runs to 13 residues. Trimming took off 5 bases at V and 3 bases at J, with 10 bases between the two ends. Germline-derived CDR1 and CDR2 are LNHDA and SQIVND (reference sequence). In DNA, the CDR3 is TGTGCCAGTAGTTGGGGTACGGACACTGAAGCTTTCTTT. Protein product: CASSWGTDTEAFF.

The chain carries TRBV19 and TRBJ1-1; 7 bases agree with TRBD1. CDR1 LNHDA and CDR2 SQIVND come from the germline V gene (reference sequence). The CDR3 runs to 14 residues. The ends lost 6 bases at V and 5 bases at J; junction bases unmatched: 9. CDR3 region: CASRISRGATEAFF. DNA for the CDR3: TGTGCCAGTAGGATAAGCAGGGGGGCGACTGAAGCTTTCTTT.

This clonotype was found once. This chain connects TRBV20-1 to TRBJ2-5; TRBD2 matches at 11 bases. The CDR3 has 16 amino acids. Germline V gene sequence: CDR1 DFQATT, CDR2 SNEGSKA (reference sequence). Trimming at V came to 3 bases and at J to 4 bases, leaving 10 bases not matched to a gene. DNA for the CDR3: TGCAGTGCTAGCGCGGGCGGTAGCGGGGGGGCAGAGACCCAGTACTTC. Its protein product is CSASAGGSGGAETQYF.

This clonotype was counted between two and nine times. J is TRBJ2-1 and V is TRBV15, with TRBD1 as a possible D gene (6 bases). Deletions cut 1 base from V and 4 bases from J, with 11 bases between. This CDR3 contains 15 residues. The germline gives CDR1 LNHNV, CDR2 YYDKDF (reference sequence). CDR3 sequence: CATSRAGRGYNEQFF. In nucleotides, the CDR3 is TGTGCCACCAGCAGAGCTGGCAGGGGTTACAATGAGCAGTTCTTC. Filled out from reference TRBV15 and TRBJ2-1, the complete variable domain reads DAMVIQNPRYQVTQFGKPVTLSCSQTLNHNVMYWYQQKSSQAPKLLFHYYDKDFNNEADTPDNFQSRRPNTSFCFLDIRSPGLGDTAMYLCATSRAGRGYNEQFFGPGTRLTVL.

The gene calls are TRBV6-1 and TRBJ2-1, with TRBD1 identical over 9 bases. Germline-derived CDR1 and CDR2 are MNHNS and SASEGT. The J segment lost 5 bases and the V segment lost 4 bases, leaving 9 bases of the junction unmatched. The CDR3 length is 16 residues. In DNA, the CDR3 is TGTGCCAGCAGTGGTAGAGGGACAGGGACAAACAATGAGCAGTTCTTC. Protein product: CASSGRGTGTNNEQFF.

This clonotype was seen a few times. The chain couples TRBV30 to TRBJ1-5; no firm D call. V was trimmed by 4 bases and J by 2 bases, leaving 12 bases between them. The germline V gene has CDR1 GTSNPN and CDR2 SVGIG (reference sequence). This CDR3 has 14 amino acids. The CDR3 loop reads CAWTQGLGNQPQHF. CDR3 DNA sequence: TGTGCCTGGACACAAGGTTTGGGCAATCAGCCCCAGCATTTT. The entire variable domain, with the rest obtained from reference TRBV30 and TRBJ1-5, is as follows: SQTIHQWPATLVQPVGSPLSLECTVEGTSNPNLYWYRQAAGRGLQLLFYSVGIGQISSEVPQNLSASRPQDRQFILSSKKLLLSDSGFYLCAWTQGLGNQPQHFGDGTRLSIL.

This clonotype has only a few counts. The chain has TRBV4-2 and TRBJ1-5, with 9 bases that match TRBD1. The CDR3 runs to 15 residues. Trimming took 1 base from V and 2 from J; bases not matched to a gene: 0. CDR1 and CDR2 from the germline V gene are LGHNA and YNFKEQ. The CDR3 nucleotides read TGTGCCAGCAGCCAAGGGACAGGGGGCAATCAGCCCCAGCATTTT. Protein product: CASSQGTGGNQPQHF.

The chain is built from TRBV4-2 and TRBJ2-5; 13 bases are a match to TRBD2. Looked up from germline, CDR1 is LGHNA and CDR2 is YNFKEQ. The V and J ends lost 2 bases and 9 bases, in that order; junction bases with no gene match: 12. CDR3 length: 17 amino acids. This CDR3 is CASSQTGGLAGFGAQYF. The CDR3 nucleotides read TGTGCCAGCAGCCAAACGGGGGGACTAGCGGGGTTCGGCGCCCAGTACTTC.

Only a few counts were recorded for this clonotype. The chain has TRBV6-2 or TRBV6-3 and TRBJ2-2; 7 nucleotides align to TRBD2. Germline V gene data show CDR1 as MNHEY and CDR2 as SVGEGT. The CDR3 is made up of 16 amino acids. The trim removed 0 bases at V and 3 bases at J, leaving 4 bases unmatched. Here the CDR3 reads CASSYSTGGYTGELFF. Written as DNA, the CDR3 is TGTGCCAGCAGTTACTCGACCGGGGGGTACACCGGGGAGCTGTTTTTT.

In its sample, this clonotype was seen a few times. The V and J genes are TRBV9 and TRBJ2-3; 10 bases map to TRBD2. This CDR3 spans 16 amino acids. CDR1 and CDR2 (germline): SGDLS, YYNGEE. The J segment lost 2 bases and the V segment lost 4 bases, leaving 7 bases of the junction unmatched. CDR3 sequence: CASSIGLAEYTDTQYF. The CDR3 region has the DNA TGTGCCAGCAGCATCGGACTAGCGGAGTACACAGATACGCAGTATTTT.

This clonotype has just a few counts. The V call is TRBV7-8, the J call TRBJ2-7; 10 bases line up with TRBD2. Trimming took 7 bases from V and 2 from J; bases not matched to a gene: 11. CDR3 length: 16 amino acids. Looked up from germline, CDR1 is SGHVS and CDR2 is FQNEAQ. This CDR3 is CASTVSGRAGAYEQYF. CDR3 bases: TGTGCCAGCACCGTAAGCGGGAGGGCCGGAGCCTACGAGCAGTACTTC.

This clonotype has just a few counts. The chain combines TRBV5-4 with TRBJ2-5; tentative D call: TRBD1 (6 bases). In germline, CDR1 is SGHNT, CDR2 YYREEE (reference sequence). The CDR3 covers 13 residues. The V end lost 5 bases, the J end lost 5 bases, and 13 bases lay between the germline ends. This CDR3 is CASRFNREETQYF. The CDR3 region has the DNA TGTGCCAGCAGGTTTAACAGGGAGGAGACCCAGTACTTC.

This clonotype has a single count. The J gene is TRBJ2-2, the V gene TRBV5-4; TRBD1 aligns across 8 bases. Unmatched junction bases numbered 6, after V lost 7 bases and J lost 7 bases. This CDR3 contains 13 residues. CDR1 and CDR2 from the germline V gene are SGHNT and YYREEE (reference sequence). This CDR3 is CASGQGADGELFF. CDR3 nucleotide sequence: TGTGCCAGCGGTCAGGGGGCGGACGGGGAGCTGTTTTTT.

This clonotype was picked up many times. The J gene is TRBJ1-5, the V gene TRBV12-3 or TRBV12-4, with no clear D. V dropped 2 bases and J dropped 0 bases, with 2 bases sitting between them. The length of the CDR3 is 13 residues. The CDR3 region has the DNA TGTGCCAGCAGTTTAAGTAGCAATCAGCCCCAGCATTTT. Its translation is CASSLSSNQPQHF.

This clonotype turned up a few times. The V call is TRBV27, the J call TRBJ2-2, with TRBD1 matching 9 bases. This CDR3 spans 15 amino acids. Trimming cost V 6 bases and J 7 bases; bases outside gene matches: 9. Germline lookup yields CDR1 MNHEY and CDR2 SMNVEV (reference sequence). The CDR3 reads CASRRGTGTGGELFF. In DNA form, the CDR3 reads TGTGCCAGCAGAAGGGGGACAGGGACTGGCGGGGAGCTGTTTTTT.

This clonotype was observed a handful of times. J is TRBJ2-1 and V is TRBV29-1, with 11 bases lining up with TRBD2. Per germline, CDR1 SQVTM and CDR2 ANQGSEA. This CDR3 region has 13 residues. The ends lost 8 bases at V and 3 bases at J; junction bases unmatched: 3. The CDR3: CSSGLADYNEQFF. CDR3 DNA sequence: TGCAGCTCGGGACTAGCGGACTACAATGAGCAGTTCTTC.